Following are 21 T cell receptor beta chains from one sample sequenced in a study of blood T cell repertoires in COVID-19. The method was immunoSEQ multiplex PCR; TCRdb's version includes in-frame clones alone and lacks a portion of them. This table has approximately 73,000 clones, about 89% appearing once. Sequenced material: peripheral blood. Source of these receptors: a woman aged 55-69 years with acute or convalescent COVID-19.

The chain uses TRBV7-2 and TRBJ2-4; 7 nucleotides align to TRBD1. Germline assignment: CDR1 SGHTA and CDR2 FQGNSA. V shed 5 bases and J 6 bases; nucleotides not matched to a gene: 10. The CDR3 covers 15 residues. The CDR3 sequence is CASSRETGDPNIQYF. CDR3 DNA: TGTGCCAGCAGCCGCGAAACAGGGGACCCAAACATTCAGTACTTC.

This rearrangement joins TRBV24-1 to TRBJ1-5; 8 bases agree with TRBD1. V was clipped by 9 bases and J by 1 base; unmatched bases: 10. Germline V gene lookup returns CDR1 KGHDR and CDR2 SFDVKD. The CDR3 runs to 16 residues. CDR3 loop: CATFPRQGMSNQPQHF. The CDR3 region has the DNA TGTGCCACCTTCCCTCGACAGGGGATGAGCAATCAGCCCCAGCATTTT.

V gene TRBV4-2 combines with J gene TRBJ1-1; D gene ambiguous. CDR3 size: 16 residues. Trimming pared 0 bases from V and 1 base from J, leaving 12 bases between. Germline V gene data show CDR1 as LGHNA and CDR2 as YNFKEQ. The CDR3 sequence is CASSQDLAGPNTEAFF. The CDR3 DNA reads as TGTGCCAGCAGCCAAGATTTGGCAGGCCCGAACACTGAAGCTTTCTTT.

The chain couples TRBV18 to TRBJ2-7, with TRBD1 identical over 7 bases. Germline values: CDR1 KGHSH, CDR2 LQKENI. The CDR3 has 12 residues. J lost 7 bases, V lost 5 bases, and 5 bases had no gene match. The CDR3 DNA reads TGTGCCAGCTCAGAGCAGGGGGAGGAGCAGTACTTC. Its translation: CASSEQGEEQYF.

This chain links TRBV24-1 with TRBJ1-2, with TRBD1 identical over 10 bases. CDR3 size: 15 residues. Unmatched junction bases numbered 7, after V lost 3 bases and J lost 7 bases. Looked up from germline, CDR1 is KGHDR and CDR2 is SFDVKD. CDR3 protein: CATSDHGQGGGGYTF. Written as DNA, the CDR3 is TGTGCCACCAGTGATCACGGACAGGGGGGAGGTGGCTACACCTTC.

V usage is TRBV9 and J usage is TRBJ2-5, with 9 bases matching TRBD2. Losses at the gene ends were 2 bases for V and 5 bases for J; bases not matched to a gene: 7. The germline gives CDR1 SGDLS, CDR2 YYNGEE. This CDR3 is 15 amino acids long. The CDR3 reads CASSVSSGRGETQYF. The CDR3, as DNA: TGTGCCAGCAGCGTCAGTAGCGGGAGAGGTGAGACCCAGTACTTC.

The V gene is TRBV28, the J gene TRBJ1-3; no clear D. V was trimmed by 7 bases and J by 0 bases, leaving 10 bases between them. The CDR3 has 14 amino acids. Germline values: CDR1 MDHEN, CDR2 SYDVKM. CDR3 nucleotide sequence: TGTGCCAGCACCCTCTCAGGCTCTGGAAACACCATATATTTT. Amino acid sequence: CASTLSGSGNTIYF.

The J gene is TRBJ2-3, the V gene TRBV29-1; TRBD1 aligns across 7 bases. Germline V CDR1 and CDR2: SQVTM, ANQGSEA. This CDR3 spans 14 amino acids. The V and J ends lost 5 bases and 6 bases, in that order; junction bases with no gene match: 11. The CDR3 loop reads CSVIKQGNSDTQYF. CDR3 nucleotides: TGCAGCGTTATCAAACAGGGGAACTCGGATACGCAGTATTTT.

The chain is built from TRBV7-3 and TRBJ2-7; possibly TRBD1 for D (6 bases). Trimming removed 6 bases at V and 3 bases at J, with 12 bases between. There are 13 residues in the CDR3. Germline V lookup: CDR1 SGHTA, CDR2 FQGTGA. The DNA for the CDR3 is TGTGCCAGCAGTTTTGGGGGACACTACGAGCAGTACTTC. Residues: CASSFGGHYEQYF.

The rearrangement joins TRBV19 to TRBJ1-1; no firm D call. Germline V gene sequence: CDR1 LNHDA, CDR2 SQIVND (reference sequence). The CDR3 covers 12 residues. Trimming stripped 6 bases from V and 3 bases from J, with 8 bases between. CDR3 in amino acids: CASRSWHTEAFF. In DNA, the CDR3 is TGTGCCAGTAGATCCTGGCACACTGAAGCTTTCTTT.

The chain employs TRBV2 and TRBJ2-3, with a tentative D call TRBD2 (6 bases). The ends were cut back, 7 bases at V and 2 bases at J, with 10 bases in the middle. The CDR3 totals 13 residues. The V gene's germline CDR1 is SNHLY and CDR2 FYNNEI. The CDR3 DNA reads as TGTGCCAGCAACGGGGACTTCACAGATACGCAGTATTTT. Encoded protein: CASNGDFTDTQYF.

V usage is TRBV2 and J usage is TRBJ1-5; 8 bases align to TRBD1. Germline CDR1 reads SNHLY; CDR2 reads FYNNEI. V lost 7 bases, J lost 2 bases, and 7 bases stayed unmatched. The CDR3 contains 15 residues. In DNA form, the CDR3 reads TGTGCCAGCACAGGGGGCGGTCTGGGCAATCAGCCCCAGCATTTT. It codes for CASTGGGLGNQPQHF.

The J gene is TRBJ2-7, the V gene TRBV7-9, with D possibly matching TRBD1 (5 bases). The germline CDR1 and CDR2 sequences are SEHNR and FQNEAQ (reference sequence). V lost 5 bases and J 5 bases, leaving 16 bases between the germline ends. The length of the CDR3 is 14 residues. CDR3 nucleotides: TGTGCCAGCAGCAAGCCGACAGTTTTGCACGAGCAGTACTTC. It yields the protein CASSKPTVLHEQYF.

V usage is TRBV12-3 or TRBV12-4 and J usage is TRBJ1-5, with D possibly being TRBD1 (5 bases). The CDR3 is 13 amino acids. Trimming shortened V by 7 bases and J by 0 bases, and 7 bases separated the two germline ends. CDR3 protein: CASKQASNQPQHF. The CDR3 DNA is TGTGCCAGCAAACAGGCTAGCAATCAGCCCCAGCATTTT.

The J gene is TRBJ1-2, the V gene TRBV5-6; 12 nucleotides line up with TRBD1. CDR1 SGHDT and CDR2 YYEEEE come from the germline V gene. The CDR3 runs to 17 residues. V lost 0 bases, J lost 4 bases, and 7 bases stayed unmatched. The CDR3 spells CASSLEGQGAIFYGYTF. For the CDR3, the DNA is TGTGCCAGCAGCTTGGAGGGACAGGGGGCAATTTTCTATGGCTACACCTTC.

This clone was observed a single time. The chain links TRBV19 to TRBJ2-1, with 8 positions matching TRBD2. CDR3 length: 14 amino acids. V shed 7 bases, J shed 0 bases, and the junction held 2 bases outside the gene matches. Germline CDR1 is LNHDA and CDR2 is SQIVND (reference sequence). CDR3 protein: CASIAGGSYNEQFF. The CDR3 DNA sequence: TGTGCCAGTATTGCGGGGGGCTCCTACAATGAGCAGTTCTTC. Supplemented by reference TRBV19 and TRBJ2-1, the full variable domain reads DGGITQSPKYLFRKEGQNVTLSCEQNLNHDAMYWYRQDPGQGLRLIYYSQIVNDFQKGDIAEGYSVSREKKESFPLTVTSAQKNPTAFYLCASIAGGSYNEQFFGPGTRLTVL.

The chain has TRBV2 and TRBJ1-1; possible D gene TRBD1, 6 bases. V was cut by 10 bases and J by 2 bases, with 17 bases left in between. The germline V gene encodes CDR1 SNHLY and CDR2 FYNNEI. The length of the CDR3 is 14 residues. This CDR3 reads CATTPGHDNTEAFF. Here the CDR3 DNA reads TGTGCCACCACCCCGGGACACGATAACACTGAAGCTTTCTTT.

A single count supports this clone. The chain couples TRBV27 to TRBJ2-1, with 12 bases that match TRBD1. Germline assignment: CDR1 MNHEY and CDR2 SMNVEV (reference sequence). The CDR3 contains 18 residues. The V and J ends lost 3 bases and 9 bases, in that order; junction bases with no gene match: 15. CDR3 sequence (DNA): TGTGCCAGCAGTTTGGGACAGGGGGCGGAGTACTCTTTGGGTGAGCAGTTCTTC. Residues: CASSLGQGAEYSLGEQFF.

In its sample, this clone was seen once. This chain's CDR3 is CSVAVGHRDVQYF. The CDR3 nucleotides are TGCAGCGTTGCGGTTGGACATCGCGATGTTCAGTACTTC. V gene TRBV29-1 combines with J gene TRBJ2-4; D possibly corresponds to TRBD1 (5 bases). Deletions cut 4 bases from V and 11 bases from J, with 18 bases between. The CDR3 runs 13 residues. The germline V gene has CDR1 SQVTM and CDR2 ANQGSEA.

V is TRBV7-2 and J is TRBJ1-1; possibly TRBD1 for D (6 bases). This CDR3 has 15 residues. The germline V and J ends were trimmed by 2 bases and 4 bases, with 14 bases remaining between them. CDR1 and CDR2 from the germline V gene are SGHTA and FQGNSA. CDR3: CASSLNREWGTEAFF. In nucleotides, the CDR3 is TGTGCCAGCAGCTTAAACAGGGAGTGGGGCACTGAAGCTTTCTTT.

This chain uses TRBV2 with TRBJ1-3; D possibly corresponds to TRBD1 (5 bases). Germline CDR1 is SNHLY and CDR2 is FYNNEI. The CDR3 sequence is 13 residues long. V was pared by 7 bases and J by 2 bases, with 9 bases between. The CDR3 DNA reads as TGTGCCAGCACCACAGGCCCTGGAAACACCATATATTTT. It translates to CASTTGPGNTIYF.